This T cell receptor (beta chain) was observed in a study of glioma-infiltrating T cells after dendritic cell vaccination. The data were produced by immunoSEQ multiplex PCR, yet TCRdb's version contains in-frame clones alone and is incomplete. The table shows more than 85,000 clones, with about 84% occurring only once. CDR3 length: 15 residues. The germline CDR1 and CDR2 sequences are SGHDT and YYEEEE. The V gene lost 10 bases and the J gene lost 4 bases, with 21 bases spanning the gap. This TCR was recovered from a human donor with glioblastoma. The input for sequencing was blood, taken before dendritic cell vaccination. This chain uses TRBV5-6 with TRBJ1-5; no firm D call. CDR3 DNA: TGTGCCCTGGTGGGGAGACGTGGTCCAAATCAGCCCCAGCATTTT. It translates to CALVGRRGPNQPQHF.